A single sample is the source of the 5 T cell receptor beta chains below, sequenced in a study of graft-versus-host responses after intestinal transplantation. The antigens these receptors bind are not known. The repertoire was sequenced with immunoSEQ multiplex PCR; TCRdb's copy has only in-frame clones and lacks some. The sample shows 100,000 to 120,000 clones, roughly 95% of them seen only once. Material: unstimulated CD8+ T cells sorted from spleen or lymph node cells, obtained before intestinal transplant. These receptor sequences come from a human donor who received an intestinal transplant.

The V and J genes are TRBV21-1 and TRBJ2-5. TRBV21-1 is labeled a pseudogene. CDR3 length: 16 residues. DNA of the CDR3: TGTGCCAGCAGTCAGGGGGGGGCTCCGATCCAAGAGACCCAGTACTTC. Protein sequence: CASSQGGAPIQETQYF.

The chain is built from TRBV27 and TRBJ2-1; no firm D call. The CDR3 contains 16 residues. V was clipped by 5 bases and J by 0 bases, with 14 bases between them. CDR1 is MNHEY, CDR2 SMNVEV, per germline (reference sequence). This CDR3 is CASSPRAGSSYNEQFF. The CDR3 nucleotides are TGTGCCAGCAGTCCCCGAGCCGGTAGCTCCTACAATGAGCAGTTCTTC.

The rearrangement links TRBV29-1 to TRBJ2-2; D is possibly TRBD2 (5 bases). CDR1 is SQVTM and CDR2 is ANQGSEA in the germline V gene. This CDR3 is built from 12 residues. Trimming removed 7 bases from V and 8 bases from J, with 14 bases in between. CDR3: CSASLTGGELFF. The CDR3 DNA sequence: TGCAGCGCCTCACTGACGGGGGGGGAGCTGTTTTTT.

The sample holds one count of this clone. The chain has TRBV6-1 and TRBJ2-1, with 9 bases aligning to TRBD2. The V segment lost 6 bases and the J segment 4 bases; nucleotides outside the gene matches: 1. Germline values: CDR1 MNHNS, CDR2 SASEGT. The CDR3 extends over 13 amino acids. For the CDR3, the DNA is TGTGCCAGCAGAGCGGGAGGATACAATGAGCAGTTCTTC. It yields the protein CASRAGGYNEQFF.

This clone showed up just once. The rearrangement joins TRBV7-8 to TRBJ2-3; D perhaps matches TRBD2 (6 bases). Trimming cost V 4 bases and J 4 bases, with 12 bases left between them. From germline, CDR1 is SGHVS and CDR2 FQNEAQ. The CDR3 is 14 residues long. The CDR3 nucleotides are TGTGCCAGCAGCTCCCTGACTAGTTCAGATACGCAGTATTTT. This gives the protein CASSSLTSSDTQYF.